This T cell receptor (beta chain) is from a study of CD8 T cells in Susac syndrome. This CDR3 has 15 residues. V was clipped by 4 bases and J by 2 bases; unmatched bases: 6. Per the germline V gene, CDR1 is MNHEY and CDR2 is SVGAGI. RNA in amounts of 0.5 to 1 ug was reverse transcribed with random hexamers. One entry per CDR3 protein, called by TCRdb with MiXCR from the immunoSEQ multiplex PCR reads. The sample shows 110,000 or so distinct CDR3 sequences, nearly 95% of them seen only once. The sample was CD4+ T cells from PBMCs. V usage is TRBV6-5 and J usage is TRBJ1-2; 8 bases are a match to TRBD1. This sequence originates from a human donor in good health. The CDR3 loop reads CASSSVAGGNYGYTF. The CDR3 DNA reads TGTGCCAGCAGTTCGGTGGCAGGGGGCAACTATGGCTACACCTTC.